The 22 T cell receptor beta chains below all came from one sample that was sequenced in a study of response to subunit inactivated influenza vaccine. TCRdb used MiXCR to reprocess the RT-PCR reads, holding one entry per CDR3 protein. Of 400,000 to 550,000 distinct CDR3 sequences listed, roughly 27% are singletons. Source: CD4+ T cells sorted from PBMCs, taken roughly 5 days after vaccination. These receptors were taken from a man over 45 who received an inactivated influenza vaccine.

This clonotype was seen a few times. This rearrangement joins TRBV12-3 or TRBV12-4 to TRBJ1-1, with D possibly being TRBD1 (6 bases). The CDR3 totals 15 residues. V lost 5 bases, J lost 8 bases, and 21 bases lay in between. Here the CDR3 reads CASSPQGVGAAEAFF. The CDR3 coding sequence is TGTGCCAGCAGTCCACAGGGAGTGGGGGCGGCAGAAGCTTTCTTT.

The chain employs TRBV5-5 and TRBJ2-2; D is uncertain. Germline V lookup: CDR1 SGHKS, CDR2 YYEKEE (reference sequence). CDR3 size: 13 residues. The germline V and J ends were trimmed by 4 bases and 7 bases, with 11 bases remaining between them. CDR3 residues: CASSADWSGELFF. The CDR3 DNA follows: TGTGCCAGCAGCGCAGACTGGAGCGGGGAGCTGTTTTTT.

V is TRBV5-1 and J is TRBJ2-5; D is uncertain. The V gene lost 4 bases and the J gene lost 2 bases, with 12 bases spanning the gap. Germline V gene lookup returns CDR1 SGHRS and CDR2 YFSETQ. This CDR3 has 14 residues. CDR3 loop: CASSASPVQETQYF. CDR3 coding DNA: TGCGCCAGCAGCGCGTCACCAGTACAAGAGACCCAGTACTTC.

The chain employs TRBV6-5 and TRBJ2-7; D gene unclear. Germline values: CDR1 MNHEY, CDR2 SVGAGI. Trimming took 2 bases from V and 2 from J, leaving 13 bases between them. The CDR3 is 15 residues long. In DNA form, the CDR3 reads TGTGCCAGCAGTTACGATATGCTGGACCCCTACGAGCAGTACTTC. It encodes CASSYDMLDPYEQYF.

The V and J genes are TRBV12-3 or TRBV12-4 and TRBJ1-1, with D perhaps TRBD1 (5 bases). Trimming pared 8 bases from V and 0 bases from J, leaving 13 bases between. The CDR3 consists of 14 residues. For the CDR3, the DNA is TGTGCCAGCCGTAGAGGGACGGTGAACACTGAAGCTTTCTTT. It is translated as CASRRGTVNTEAFF.

The chain combines TRBV12-3 or TRBV12-4 with TRBJ2-1; 7 bases are a match to TRBD2. The trim removed 8 bases at V and 7 bases at J, leaving 11 bases unmatched. The CDR3 runs to 14 residues. CDR3 in DNA: TGTGCCAGCGGCCTTGGGGGTAGCGGGAATGAGCAGTTCTTC. Residues: CASGLGGSGNEQFF.

There are a few counts of this clonotype. This chain links TRBV6-5 with TRBJ2-5; D gene ambiguous. The CDR3 length is 12 residues. The germline V gene encodes CDR1 MNHEY and CDR2 SVGAGI. Trimming took off 5 bases at V and 7 bases at J, with 11 bases between the two ends. CDR3 sequence (DNA): TGTGCCAGCAGTGGAACGCGAGGGACCCAGTACTTC. Protein sequence: CASSGTRGTQYF.

This chain links TRBV5-1 with TRBJ2-2; the D is unclear. The CDR3 spans 14 residues. From germline, CDR1 is SGHRS and CDR2 YFSETQ. V dropped 1 base and J dropped 7 bases, with 11 bases sitting between them. The CDR3, as DNA: TGCGCCAGCAGCTTGACTTTGGGTTACGGGGAGCTGTTTTTT. Translating gives CASSLTLGYGELFF.

This clonotype was seen a handful of times. The chain employs TRBV24-1 and TRBJ2-1, with TRBD2 matching over 7 bases. Germline CDR1 is KGHDR and CDR2 is SFDVKD. Germline trimming cut 6 bases from V and 4 bases from J; bases unmatched to any gene: 8. The CDR3 extends over 15 amino acids. CDR3 in amino acids: CATSRSGEIYNEQFF. CDR3 nucleotides: TGTGCCACCAGTCGGAGCGGGGAAATTTACAATGAGCAGTTCTTC.

This clonotype was counted a single time. The chain joins TRBV20-1 to TRBJ2-3, with 8 nucleotides matching TRBD2. The V gene's germline CDR1 is DFQATT and CDR2 SNEGSKA (reference sequence). The CDR3 is 15 amino acids. V shed 2 bases and J 6 bases; nucleotides not matched to a gene: 10. The CDR3: CSARNPGGPSDTQYF. For the CDR3, the DNA is TGCAGTGCTAGAAACCCGGGAGGGCCGTCTGATACGCAGTATTTT.

The chain links TRBV10-1 to TRBJ1-2; D may be TRBD1 (6 bases). V lost 5 bases, J lost 6 bases, and 13 bases lay in between. CDR1 and CDR2 from the germline V gene are WNHNN and SYGVQD (reference sequence). The CDR3 runs to 13 residues. The CDR3, as DNA: TGCGCCAGCAGTCGGGATACAGGGAATGGCTACACCTTC. Its translation: CASSRDTGNGYTF.

The gene calls are TRBV7-3 and TRBJ1-6; a weak D match, TRBD1 (5 bases). V lost 5 bases and J lost 3, with 11 bases in between. Germline V lookup: CDR1 SGHTA, CDR2 FQGTGA. The CDR3 loop spans 15 amino acids. The CDR3 region has the DNA TGTGCCAGCAGCCCGGGACCGGGCTATAATTCACCCCTCCACTTT. Amino acids: CASSPGPGYNSPLHF.

This chain connects TRBV12-3 or TRBV12-4 to TRBJ1-1; D remains ambiguous. V was cut by 4 bases and J by 3 bases, with 12 bases left in between. The CDR3 sequence is 14 residues long. CDR3 DNA sequence: TGTGCCAGCAGTTCTGACTGGCAGGACACTGAAGCTTTCTTT. Translation gives CASSSDWQDTEAFF.

As concerns this clonotype: The germline gene is not matched at one end of the junction; a read error may be the cause. V is TRBV7-8 and J is TRBJ1-3; D is unresolved. There are 12 residues in the CDR3. CDR1 is SGHVS, CDR2 FQNEAQ, per germline. The CDR3 DNA reads TGTGCCAGCAGCCCCACGGGAATCACCATATATTTT. As protein: CASSPTGITIYF. Full variable domain (rest looked up from reference TRBV7-8 and TRBJ1-3): GAGVSQSPRYKVAKRGQDVALRCDPISGHVSLFWYQQALGQGPEFLTYFQNEAQLDKSGLPSDRFFAERPEGSVSTLKIQRTQQEDSAVYLCASSPTGITIYFGEGSWLTVV.

The genes are TRBV6-5 and TRBJ1-1; TRBD1 is a possible D gene (6 bases). Trimming took 0 bases from V and 4 from J, leaving 12 bases between them. The CDR3 sequence is 15 residues long. Germline V lookup: CDR1 MNHEY, CDR2 SVGAGI. The CDR3 nucleotides read TGTGCCAGCAGTTACTCCGGCGGGGGCCGCACTGAAGCTTTCTTT. It specifies CASSYSGGGRTEAFF.

This clonotype was seen more than once but under ten times. The rearrangement joins TRBV3-1 to TRBJ2-7, with 9 bases that match TRBD1. Germline trimming cut 4 bases from V and 7 bases from J; bases unmatched to any gene: 11. The CDR3 has 15 amino acids. Germline CDR1 is LGHDT and CDR2 is YNNKEL (reference sequence). The CDR3 DNA is TGTGCCAGCAGCCGGGAACACAGGGGGCTTTTGGAGCAGTACTTC. It encodes CASSREHRGLLEQYF.

A few counts support this clonotype. The chain carries TRBV5-1 and TRBJ2-3; 7 bases agree with TRBD2. The trim removed 0 bases at V and 4 bases at J, leaving 5 bases unmatched. CDR1 SGHRS and CDR2 YFSETQ come from the germline V gene. This CDR3 region has 15 residues. CDR3 DNA sequence: TGCGCCAGCAGCTTGGTTTCGGGAGGACCAGATACGCAGTATTTT. The encoded protein is CASSLVSGGPDTQYF.

The chain combines TRBV6-1 with TRBJ1-1; the match to TRBD1 covers 8 bases. With 4 bases clipped from V and 0 bases from J, the junction kept 4 bases outside the gene matches. Germline V CDR1 and CDR2: MNHNS, SASEGT. The length of the CDR3 is 15 residues. CDR3 sequence (DNA): TGTGCCAGCAGTGGTGGGGACAGGCTGAACACTGAAGCTTTCTTT. Its protein product is CASSGGDRLNTEAFF.

This clonotype showed up just a few times. J is TRBJ2-2 and V is TRBV12-5; D is possibly TRBD1 or TRBD2 (6 bases each). The CDR3 covers 17 residues. CDR1 is LGHNT and CDR2 is FRNRAP in the germline V gene. V lost 1 base and J lost 6, with 18 bases in between. CDR3 sequence reads: CASGLDLPGAMAGELFF. The CDR3, as DNA: TGTGCTAGTGGTTTGGACCTACCGGGGGCTATGGCCGGGGAGCTGTTTTTT.

The gene calls are TRBV7-2 and TRBJ2-7; 10 bases match TRBD1. V shed 4 bases, J shed 4 bases, and the junction held 7 bases outside the gene matches. CDR3 length: 15 residues. Germline V gene lookup returns CDR1 SGHTA and CDR2 FQGNSA. DNA of the CDR3: TGTGCCAGCAGCTATAGACAGGGGGCGGGATACGAGCAGTACTTC. It specifies CASSYRQGAGYEQYF.

This sequence joins TRBV7-2 and TRBJ2-7; D remains unclear. The CDR3 has 12 residues. V was cut by 5 bases and J by 5 bases, with 10 bases left in between. Germline CDR1 SGHTA, CDR2 FQGNSA. The CDR3 reads CASSPHGDEQYF. CDR3 coding DNA: TGTGCCAGCAGCCCCCATGGGGACGAGCAGTACTTC.

In regard to this clonotype: Germline and junction disagree at one end, which may indicate a read error. The V and J genes are TRBV6-2 or TRBV6-3 and TRBJ2-5; 7 bases align to TRBD1. The CDR3 loop spans 10 amino acids. Germline lookup yields CDR1 MNHEY and CDR2 SVGEGT. The CDR3, as DNA: TGTGCCAGCGGACTCGGGACAGTCCACTTC. It translates to CASGLGTVHF.